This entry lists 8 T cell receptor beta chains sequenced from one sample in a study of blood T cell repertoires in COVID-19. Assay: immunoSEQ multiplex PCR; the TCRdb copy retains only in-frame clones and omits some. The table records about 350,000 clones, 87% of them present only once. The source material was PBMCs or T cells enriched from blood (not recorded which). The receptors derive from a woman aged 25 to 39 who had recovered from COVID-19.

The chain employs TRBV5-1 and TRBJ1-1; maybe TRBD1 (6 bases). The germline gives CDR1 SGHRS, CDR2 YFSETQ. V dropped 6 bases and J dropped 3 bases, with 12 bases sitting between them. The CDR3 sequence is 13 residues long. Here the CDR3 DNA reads TGCGCCAGCAAGAAGGGGGGGTACACTGAAGCTTTCTTT. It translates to CASKKGGYTEAFF.

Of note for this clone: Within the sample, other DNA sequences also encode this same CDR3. This CDR3 reads CASSYSGQGLEGYTF. Here the CDR3 DNA reads TGTGCCAGCAGTTACTCGGGACAGGGGCTAGAGGGCTACACCTTC. J is TRBJ1-2 and V is TRBV6-5; 10 nucleotides match TRBD1. CDR3 size: 15 residues. The junction had 6 bases not matched to a gene; V was cut back by 0 bases and J by 8 bases. Germline CDR1 reads MNHEY; CDR2 reads SVGAGI.

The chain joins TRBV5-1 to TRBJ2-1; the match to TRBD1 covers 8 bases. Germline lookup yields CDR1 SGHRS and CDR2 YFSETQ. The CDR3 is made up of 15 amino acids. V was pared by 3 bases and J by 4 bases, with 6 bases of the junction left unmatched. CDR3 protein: CASSSGQGAYNEQFF. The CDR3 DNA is TGCGCCAGCAGCTCTGGACAGGGAGCATACAATGAGCAGTTCTTC. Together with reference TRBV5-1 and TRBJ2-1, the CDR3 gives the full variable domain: KAGVTQTPRYLIKTRGQQVTLSCSPISGHRSVSWYQQTPGQGLQFLFEYFSETQRNKGNFPGRFSGRQFSNSRSEMNVSTLELGDSALYLCASSSGQGAYNEQFFGPGTRLTVL.

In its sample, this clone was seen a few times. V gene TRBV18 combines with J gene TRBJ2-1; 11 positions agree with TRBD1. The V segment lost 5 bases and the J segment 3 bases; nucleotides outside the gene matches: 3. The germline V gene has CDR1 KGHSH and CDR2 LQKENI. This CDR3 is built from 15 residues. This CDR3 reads CASSKGQGDYNEQFF. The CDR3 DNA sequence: TGTGCCAGCTCAAAGGGACAGGGGGACTACAATGAGCAGTTCTTC.

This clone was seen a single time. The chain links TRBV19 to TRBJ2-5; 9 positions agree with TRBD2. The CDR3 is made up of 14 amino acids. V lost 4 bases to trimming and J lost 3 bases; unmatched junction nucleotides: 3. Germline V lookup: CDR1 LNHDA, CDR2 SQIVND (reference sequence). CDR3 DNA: TGTGCCAGTAGTACCTTAGCGGGAGAAGAGACCCAGTACTTC. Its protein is CASSTLAGEETQYF.

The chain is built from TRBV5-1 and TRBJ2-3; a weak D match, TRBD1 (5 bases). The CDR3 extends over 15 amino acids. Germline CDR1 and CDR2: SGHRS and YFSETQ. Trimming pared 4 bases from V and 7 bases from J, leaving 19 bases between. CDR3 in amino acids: CASSQTSPTANTQYF. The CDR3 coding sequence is TGCGCCAGCAGCCAAACCTCGCCGACAGCTAATACGCAGTATTTT.

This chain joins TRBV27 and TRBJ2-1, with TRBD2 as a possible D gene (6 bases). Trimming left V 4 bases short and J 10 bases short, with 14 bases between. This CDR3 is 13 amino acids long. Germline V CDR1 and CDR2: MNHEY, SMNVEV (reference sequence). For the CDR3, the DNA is TGTGCCAGCAGTTATACTTCCGCGGGAGAGCAGTTCTTC. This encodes CASSYTSAGEQFF.

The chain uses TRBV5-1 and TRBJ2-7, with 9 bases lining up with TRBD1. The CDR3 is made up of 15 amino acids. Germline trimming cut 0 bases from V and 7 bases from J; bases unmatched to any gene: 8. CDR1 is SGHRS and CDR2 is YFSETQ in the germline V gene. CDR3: CASSLVGTGLGEQYF. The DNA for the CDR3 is TGCGCCAGCAGCTTGGTCGGGACAGGGCTGGGGGAGCAGTACTTC. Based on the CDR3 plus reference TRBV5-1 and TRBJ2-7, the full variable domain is KAGVTQTPRYLIKTRGQQVTLSCSPISGHRSVSWYQQTPGQGLQFLFEYFSETQRNKGNFPGRFSGRQFSNSRSEMNVSTLELGDSALYLCASSLVGTGLGEQYFGPGTRLTVT.